This T cell receptor (beta chain) was retrieved from a study of T-cell reconstitution after alpha-beta-depleted transplantation in children. The CDR3 has 16 residues. CDR1 and CDR2 (germline): SQVTM, ANQGSEA. Germline trimming cut 1 base from V and 5 bases from J; bases unmatched to any gene: 8. Unique molecular identifiers were incorporated when the TCRbeta library was constructed. Each CDR3 protein gets one entry after TCRdb re-called the PCR reads with MiXCR. The repertoire holds 500,000 or so distinct CDR3 sequences, with about 30% as singletons. The source was PBMCs from the stem cell graft donor, collected from the stem cell graft. J is TRBJ2-2 and V is TRBV29-1; 9 bases map to TRBD1. The sequence was obtained from a human donor who donated a stem cell graft to a child with aplastic anemia. CDR3 amino acids: CSVEARTGEGTGELFF. In DNA, the CDR3 is TGCAGCGTTGAAGCAAGGACAGGGGAAGGGACCGGGGAGCTGTTTTTT.